The rows below give T cell receptor beta chains drawn from one sample of a study of long-term antiretroviral therapy in people with HIV. The repertoire was sequenced with immunoSEQ multiplex PCR; TCRdb's copy has only in-frame clones and lacks some. The sample records approximately 39,000 clones, roughly 76% being singletons. Sequenced here: unsorted PBMCs, sampled 1.5 years after starting antiretroviral therapy. The receptors derive from a man younger than 35 with HIV. Both conserved end residues are part of each CDR3. D genes are given only for firm matches. Expanded clones get a size class; other rows say once, few or many, or leave the size out.

DNA	CDR3	size	V	D	J
TGTGCCAGCAGCCTCCCGGGGCCTCGCTCCTACGAGCAGTACTTC	CASSLPGPRSYEQYF	NA	TRBV28	NA	TRBJ2-7
TGTGCCAGCAGCTTAGTTGGAGATCTGGAGACCCAGTACTTC	CASSLVGDLETQYF	NA	TRBV7-2	NA	TRBJ2-5
TGTGCCAGCAGCATGGGGGAGGGAGGAACCAATGAGCAGTTCTTC	CASSMGEGGTNEQFF	NA	TRBV9	TRBD2	TRBJ2-1
TGTGCCAGCAGTTACATCGACAGGGGCTATGGCTACACCTTC	CASSYIDRGYGYTF	once	TRBV6-5	TRBD1	TRBJ1-2
TGTGCCAGCAGGACAGGGGCTTCCTACGAGCAGTACTTC	CASRTGASYEQYF	NA	TRBV6-5	TRBD1	TRBJ2-7
TGTGCCAGCAGCTTGGCCGGATTTTACGAGCAGTACTTC	CASSLAGFYEQYF	few	TRBV5-4	NA	TRBJ2-7
TGTGCCAGCAGCCCGGACAGGGGGCAATATGGCTACACCTTC	CASSPDRGQYGYTF	NA	TRBV7-2	TRBD1	TRBJ1-2
TGTGCCAGCAGCACCGCCCCAGGGACCACTGAAGCTTTCTTT	CASSTAPGTTEAFF	once	TRBV11-2	NA	TRBJ1-1
TGTGCCAGCAGTGATATGCGGTCCTACGAGCAGTACTTC	CASSDMRSYEQYF	few	TRBV28	NA	TRBJ2-7
TGCAGCGTTGAGGAGGACGGGGGAGTATTCTACGAGCAGTACTTC	CSVEEDGGVFYEQYF	NA	TRBV29-1	NA	TRBJ2-7
TGTGCCAGCAGCTCAAGGGCTGAAGCTTTCTTT	CASSSRAEAFF	NA	TRBV5-8	NA	TRBJ1-1